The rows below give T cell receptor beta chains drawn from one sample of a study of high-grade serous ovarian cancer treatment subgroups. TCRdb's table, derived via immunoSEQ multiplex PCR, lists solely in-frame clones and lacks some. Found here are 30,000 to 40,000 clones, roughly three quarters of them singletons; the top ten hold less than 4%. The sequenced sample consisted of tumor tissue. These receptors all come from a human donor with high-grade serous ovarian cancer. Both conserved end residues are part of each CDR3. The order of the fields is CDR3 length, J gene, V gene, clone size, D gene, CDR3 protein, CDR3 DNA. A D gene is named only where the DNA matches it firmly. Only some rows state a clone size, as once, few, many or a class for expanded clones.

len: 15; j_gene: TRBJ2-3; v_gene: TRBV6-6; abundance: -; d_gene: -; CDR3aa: CASSYGRRGADTQYF; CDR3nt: TGTGCCAGCAGTTACGGTAGGCGAGGGGCAGATACGCAGTATTTT
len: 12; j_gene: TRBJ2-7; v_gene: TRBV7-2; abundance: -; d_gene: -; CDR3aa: CASSLAFREQYF; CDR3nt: TGTGCCAGCAGCTTAGCGTTTCGGGAGCAGTACTTC
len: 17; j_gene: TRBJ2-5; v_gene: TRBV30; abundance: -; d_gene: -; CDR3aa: CACPTFPSQGREETQYF; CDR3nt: TGTGCCTGTCCAACCTTCCCGTCGCAGGGTAGGGAAGAGACCCAGTACTTC
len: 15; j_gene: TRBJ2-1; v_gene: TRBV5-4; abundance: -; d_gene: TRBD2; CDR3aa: CASSLGLAAYNEQFF; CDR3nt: TGTGCCAGCAGCCTCGGACTAGCCGCCTACAATGAGCAGTTCTTC
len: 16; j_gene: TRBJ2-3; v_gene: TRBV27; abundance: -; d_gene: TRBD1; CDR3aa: CASSTYQGATTDTQYF; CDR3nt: TGTGCCAGCAGTACTTATCAGGGGGCCACCACAGATACGCAGTATTTT
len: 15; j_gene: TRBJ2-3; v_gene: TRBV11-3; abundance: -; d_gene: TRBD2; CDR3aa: CASSFRTAGDDTQYF; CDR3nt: TGTGCCAGCAGCTTCCGCACAGCGGGAGACGATACGCAGTATTTT
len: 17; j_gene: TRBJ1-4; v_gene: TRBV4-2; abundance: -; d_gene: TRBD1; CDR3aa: CASSQVGLDREGEKLFF; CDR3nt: TGTGCCAGCAGCCAAGTGGGCTTGGACAGGGAAGGGGAAAAACTGTTTTTT
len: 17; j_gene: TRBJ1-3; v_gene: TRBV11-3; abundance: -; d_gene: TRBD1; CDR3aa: CASSLAATGDSGNTIYF; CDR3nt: TGTGCCAGCAGCTTAGCCGCCACAGGGGATTCTGGAAACACCATATATTTT
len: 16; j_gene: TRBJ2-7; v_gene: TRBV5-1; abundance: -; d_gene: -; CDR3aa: CASSLPRSASLYEQYF; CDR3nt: TGCGCCAGCAGCTTGCCAAGGTCCGCTTCACTTTACGAGCAGTACTTC
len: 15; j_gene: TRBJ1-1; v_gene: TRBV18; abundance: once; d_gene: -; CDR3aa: CASSSGITPNTEAFF; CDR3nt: TGTGCCAGCTCCTCCGGGATTACTCCAAACACTGAAGCTTTCTTT
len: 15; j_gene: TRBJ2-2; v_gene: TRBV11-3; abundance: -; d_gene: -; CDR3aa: CAILPGISNTGELFF; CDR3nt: TGTGCCATCTTGCCCGGGATTTCTAACACCGGGGAGCTGTTTTTT
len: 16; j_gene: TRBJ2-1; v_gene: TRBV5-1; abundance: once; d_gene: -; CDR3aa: CASSLFSGHPYNEQFF; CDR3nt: TGCGCCAGCAGCTTGTTTTCGGGACATCCCTACAATGAGCAGTTCTTC
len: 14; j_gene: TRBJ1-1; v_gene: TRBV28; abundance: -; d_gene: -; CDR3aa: CASGLPQGGSEAFF; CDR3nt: TGTGCCAGCGGGTTGCCCCAGGGAGGGTCTGAAGCTTTCTTT
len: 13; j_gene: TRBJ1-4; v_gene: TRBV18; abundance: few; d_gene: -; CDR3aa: CASSRGQREKLFF; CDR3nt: TGTGCCAGCTCACGGGGGCAGAGGGAAAAACTGTTTTTT
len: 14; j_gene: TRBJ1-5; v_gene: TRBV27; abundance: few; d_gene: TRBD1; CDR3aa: CASSSGQGNQPQHF; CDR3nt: TGTGCCAGCAGTTCGGGACAGGGTAATCAGCCCCAGCATTTT
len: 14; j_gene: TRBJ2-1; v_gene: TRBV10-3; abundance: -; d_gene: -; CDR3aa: CAIGEGGSYNEQFF; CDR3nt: TGTGCCATCGGAGAGGGGGGCTCCTACAATGAGCAGTTCTTC